The following is a T cell receptor (beta chain) sequence with its context. The data were taken from a study of blood T cell repertoires in COVID-19. Study-level background: The analysed material was cDNA or gDNA that came from T cells, B-cell-depleted T cells, or PBMCs.

The protocol was immunoSEQ multiplex PCR, while the TCRdb copy is restricted to in-frame clones and leaves out a portion. Of 150,000 to 200,000 clones listed, around nine tenths were seen once; the top ten hold over 9%. Germline V lookup: CDR1 GTSNPN, CDR2 SVGIG (reference sequence). The CDR3 loop spans 14 amino acids. V lost 3 bases to trimming and J lost 7 bases; unmatched junction nucleotides: 9. Patients of the Seattle cohort, enrolled during active infection, were followed longitudinally. The source is a woman aged 70-85 years with COVID-19, enrolled during active disease. The sample comprised peripheral blood. This chain connects TRBV30 to TRBJ1-2, with 9 bases matching TRBD1. The CDR3 here is CAWRHPGQGGGYTF. The CDR3 DNA reads as TGTGCCTGGAGGCACCCGGGACAGGGCGGTGGCTACACCTTC.